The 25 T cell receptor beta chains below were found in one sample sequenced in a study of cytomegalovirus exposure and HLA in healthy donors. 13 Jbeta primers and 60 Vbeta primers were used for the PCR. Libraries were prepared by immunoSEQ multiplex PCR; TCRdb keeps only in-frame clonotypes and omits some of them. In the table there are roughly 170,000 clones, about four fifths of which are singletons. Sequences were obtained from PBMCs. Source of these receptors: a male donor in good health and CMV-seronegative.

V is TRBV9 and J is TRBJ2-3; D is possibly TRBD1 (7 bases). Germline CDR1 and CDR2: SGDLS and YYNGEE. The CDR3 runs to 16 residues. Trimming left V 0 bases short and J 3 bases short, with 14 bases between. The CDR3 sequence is CASSVGPAGGTDTQYF. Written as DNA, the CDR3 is TGTGCCAGCAGCGTAGGTCCGGCAGGGGGGACAGATACGCAGTATTTT.

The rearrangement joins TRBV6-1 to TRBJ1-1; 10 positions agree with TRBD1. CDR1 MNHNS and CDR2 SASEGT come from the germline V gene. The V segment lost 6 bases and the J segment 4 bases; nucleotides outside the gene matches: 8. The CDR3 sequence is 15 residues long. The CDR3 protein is CASSSDRGRSTEAFF. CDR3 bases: TGTGCCAGCAGCAGCGACAGGGGGCGAAGCACTGAAGCTTTCTTT.

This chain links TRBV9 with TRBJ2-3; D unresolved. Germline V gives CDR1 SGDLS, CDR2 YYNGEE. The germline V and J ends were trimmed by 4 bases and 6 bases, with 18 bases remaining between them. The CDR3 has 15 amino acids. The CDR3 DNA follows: TGTGCCAGCAGCATGAGCCCGAGCATCGGGGATACGCAGTATTTT. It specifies CASSMSPSIGDTQYF.

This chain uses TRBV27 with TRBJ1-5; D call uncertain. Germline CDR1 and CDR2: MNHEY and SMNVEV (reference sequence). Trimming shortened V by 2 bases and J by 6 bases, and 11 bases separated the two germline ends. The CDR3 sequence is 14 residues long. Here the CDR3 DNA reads TGTGCCAGCAGTTTAAGGTCAGGAGGTCAGCCCCAGCATTTT. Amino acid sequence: CASSLRSGGQPQHF.

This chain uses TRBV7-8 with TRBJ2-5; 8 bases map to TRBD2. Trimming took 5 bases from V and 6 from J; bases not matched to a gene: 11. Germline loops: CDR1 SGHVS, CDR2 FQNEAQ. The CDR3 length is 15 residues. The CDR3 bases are TGTGCCAGCAGCATCGGGGGGGACGGTTTGAAGACCCAGTACTTC. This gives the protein CASSIGGDGLKTQYF.

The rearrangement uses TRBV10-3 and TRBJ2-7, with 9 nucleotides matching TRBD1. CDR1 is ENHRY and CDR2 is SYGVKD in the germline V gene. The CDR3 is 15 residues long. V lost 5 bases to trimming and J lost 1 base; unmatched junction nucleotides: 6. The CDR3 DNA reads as TGTGCCATCAGTCTGACAGGGGGTGGTTCCTACGAGCAGTACTTC. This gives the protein CAISLTGGGSYEQYF.

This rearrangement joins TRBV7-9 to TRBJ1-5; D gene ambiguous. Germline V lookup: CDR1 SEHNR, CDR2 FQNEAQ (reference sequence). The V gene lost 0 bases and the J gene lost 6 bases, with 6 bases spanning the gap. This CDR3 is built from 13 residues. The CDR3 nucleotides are TGTGCCAGCAGCTTAGCAGGGAGTCAGCCCCAGCATTTT. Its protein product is CASSLAGSQPQHF.

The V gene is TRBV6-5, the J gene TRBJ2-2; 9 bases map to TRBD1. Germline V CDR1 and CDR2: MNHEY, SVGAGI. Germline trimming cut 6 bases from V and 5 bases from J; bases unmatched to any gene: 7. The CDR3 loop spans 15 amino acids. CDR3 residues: CASRSDRGVTGELFF. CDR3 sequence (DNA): TGTGCCAGCAGGTCCGACAGGGGGGTTACCGGGGAGCTGTTTTTT.

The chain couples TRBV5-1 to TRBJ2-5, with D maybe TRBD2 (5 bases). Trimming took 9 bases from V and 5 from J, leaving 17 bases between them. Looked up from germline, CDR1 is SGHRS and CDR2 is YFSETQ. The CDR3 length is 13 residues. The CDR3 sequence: CATRISGSETQYF. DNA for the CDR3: TGCGCCACCCGTATATCGGGGTCGGAGACCCAGTACTTC.

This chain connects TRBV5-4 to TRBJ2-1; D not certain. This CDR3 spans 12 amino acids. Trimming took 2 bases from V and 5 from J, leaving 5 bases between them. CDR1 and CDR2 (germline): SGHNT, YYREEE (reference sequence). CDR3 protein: CASSFSNNEQFF. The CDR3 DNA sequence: TGTGCCAGCAGCTTTAGTAACAATGAGCAGTTCTTC.

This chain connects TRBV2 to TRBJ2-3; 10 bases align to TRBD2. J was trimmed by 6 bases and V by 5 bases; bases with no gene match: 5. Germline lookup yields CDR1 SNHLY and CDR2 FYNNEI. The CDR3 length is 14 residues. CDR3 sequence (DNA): TGTGCCAGCAGTCTTAGCGGGGGGACCGATACGCAGTATTTT. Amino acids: CASSLSGGTDTQYF.

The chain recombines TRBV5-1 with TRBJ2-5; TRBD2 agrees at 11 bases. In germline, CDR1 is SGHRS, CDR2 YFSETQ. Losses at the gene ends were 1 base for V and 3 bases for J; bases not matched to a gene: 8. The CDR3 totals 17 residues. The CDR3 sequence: CASSLSTSGRGEETQYF. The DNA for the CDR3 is TGCGCCAGCAGCTTGTCAACTAGCGGGAGAGGCGAAGAGACCCAGTACTTC.

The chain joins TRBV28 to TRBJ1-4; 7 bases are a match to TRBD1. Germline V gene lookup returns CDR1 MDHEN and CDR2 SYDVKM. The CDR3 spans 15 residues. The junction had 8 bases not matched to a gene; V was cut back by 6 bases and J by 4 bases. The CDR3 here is CASRDRDSYNEKLFF. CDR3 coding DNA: TGTGCCAGCAGGGACCGGGACAGTTATAATGAAAAACTGTTTTTT. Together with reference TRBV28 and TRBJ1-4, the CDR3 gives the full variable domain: DVKVTQSSRYLVKRTGEKVFLECVQDMDHENMFWYRQDPGLGLRLIYFSYDVKMKEKGDIPEGYSVSREKKERFSLILESASTNQTSMYLCASRDRDSYNEKLFFGSGTQLSVL.

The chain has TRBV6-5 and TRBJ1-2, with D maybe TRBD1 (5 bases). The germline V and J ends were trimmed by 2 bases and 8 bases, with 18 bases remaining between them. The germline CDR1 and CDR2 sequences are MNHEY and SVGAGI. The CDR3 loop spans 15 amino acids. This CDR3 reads CASSYSNRLHLGYTF. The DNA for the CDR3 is TGTGCCAGCAGTTACAGCAACAGGTTACATTTGGGCTACACCTTC.

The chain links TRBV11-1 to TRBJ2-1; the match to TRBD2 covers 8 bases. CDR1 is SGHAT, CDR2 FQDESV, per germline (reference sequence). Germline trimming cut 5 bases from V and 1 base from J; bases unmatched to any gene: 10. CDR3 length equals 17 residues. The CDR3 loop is CASSPSTGTRSYNEQFF. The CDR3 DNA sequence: TGTGCCAGCAGCCCTAGCACCGGGACTAGATCCTACAATGAGCAGTTCTTC.

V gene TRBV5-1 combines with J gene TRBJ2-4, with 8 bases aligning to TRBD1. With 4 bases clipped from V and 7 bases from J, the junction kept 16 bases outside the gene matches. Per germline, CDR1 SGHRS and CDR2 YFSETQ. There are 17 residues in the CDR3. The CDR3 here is CASSRQGNQGAGNIQYF. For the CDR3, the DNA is TGCGCCAGCAGCAGACAGGGGAATCAGGGGGCTGGGAACATTCAGTACTTC. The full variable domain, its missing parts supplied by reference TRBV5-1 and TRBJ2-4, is KAGVTQTPRYLIKTRGQQVTLSCSPISGHRSVSWYQQTPGQGLQFLFEYFSETQRNKGNFPGRFSGRQFSNSRSEMNVSTLELGDSALYLCASSRQGNQGAGNIQYFGAGTRLSVL.

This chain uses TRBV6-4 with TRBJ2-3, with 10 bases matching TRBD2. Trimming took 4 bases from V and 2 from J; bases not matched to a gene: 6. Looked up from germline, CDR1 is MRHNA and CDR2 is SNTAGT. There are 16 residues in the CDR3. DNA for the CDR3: TGTGCCAGCAGTGCGACTAGCGGGTGGGCCACAGATACGCAGTATTTT. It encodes CASSATSGWATDTQYF.

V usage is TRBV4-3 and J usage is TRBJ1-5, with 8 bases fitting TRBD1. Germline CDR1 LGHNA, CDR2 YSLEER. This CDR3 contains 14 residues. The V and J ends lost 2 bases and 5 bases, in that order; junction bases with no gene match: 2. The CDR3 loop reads CASSQRTGHQPQHF. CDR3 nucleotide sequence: TGCGCCAGCAGCCAACGGACAGGGCATCAGCCCCAGCATTTT.

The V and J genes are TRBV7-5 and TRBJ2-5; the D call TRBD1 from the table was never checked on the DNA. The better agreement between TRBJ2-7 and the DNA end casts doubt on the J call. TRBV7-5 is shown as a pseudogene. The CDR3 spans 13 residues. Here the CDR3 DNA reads TGTGCCAGAAGCGCCAGGGGGCATGACGAGCAGTACTTC. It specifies CARSARGHDEQYF.

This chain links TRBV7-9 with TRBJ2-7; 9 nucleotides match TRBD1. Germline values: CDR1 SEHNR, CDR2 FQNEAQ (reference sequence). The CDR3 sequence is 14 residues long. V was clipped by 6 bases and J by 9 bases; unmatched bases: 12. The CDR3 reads CASRSDRGIGGQYF. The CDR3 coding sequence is TGTGCCAGCAGATCAGACAGGGGGATTGGGGGGCAGTACTTC.

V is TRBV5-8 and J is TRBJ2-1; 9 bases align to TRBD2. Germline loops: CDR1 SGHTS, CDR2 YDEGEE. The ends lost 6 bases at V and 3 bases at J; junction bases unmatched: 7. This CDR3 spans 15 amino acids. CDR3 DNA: TGTGCCAGCACTTTCAGACTAGCGGACTACAATGAGCAGTTCTTC. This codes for CASTFRLADYNEQFF.

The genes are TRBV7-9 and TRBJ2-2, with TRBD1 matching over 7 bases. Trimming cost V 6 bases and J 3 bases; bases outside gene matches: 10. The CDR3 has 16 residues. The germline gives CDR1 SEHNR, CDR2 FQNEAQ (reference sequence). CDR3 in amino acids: CASSLGGQGDTGELFF. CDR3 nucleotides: TGTGCCAGCAGTTTGGGCGGTCAGGGGGACACCGGGGAGCTGTTTTTT.

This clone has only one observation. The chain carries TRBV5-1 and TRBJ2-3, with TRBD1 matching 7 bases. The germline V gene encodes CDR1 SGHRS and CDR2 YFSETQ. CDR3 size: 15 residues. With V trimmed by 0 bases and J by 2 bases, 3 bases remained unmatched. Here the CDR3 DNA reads TGCGCCAGCAGCTTGGAGGGGGCGCACACAGATACGCAGTATTTT. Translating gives CASSLEGAHTDTQYF.

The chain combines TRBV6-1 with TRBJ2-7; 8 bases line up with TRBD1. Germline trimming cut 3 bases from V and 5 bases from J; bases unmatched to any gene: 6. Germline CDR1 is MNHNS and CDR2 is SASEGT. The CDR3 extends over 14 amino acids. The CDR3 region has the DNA TGTGCCAGCAGTGAGTTGCCAGGGGGCCACGAGCAGTACTTC. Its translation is CASSELPGGHEQYF.

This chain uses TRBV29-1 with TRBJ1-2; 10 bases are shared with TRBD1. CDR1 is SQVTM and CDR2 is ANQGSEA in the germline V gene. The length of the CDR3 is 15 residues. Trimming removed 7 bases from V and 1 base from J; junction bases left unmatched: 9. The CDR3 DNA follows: TGCAGCGGTAGGACAGGGGGTCGGGTTAACTATGGCTACACCTTC. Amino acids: CSGRTGGRVNYGYTF.